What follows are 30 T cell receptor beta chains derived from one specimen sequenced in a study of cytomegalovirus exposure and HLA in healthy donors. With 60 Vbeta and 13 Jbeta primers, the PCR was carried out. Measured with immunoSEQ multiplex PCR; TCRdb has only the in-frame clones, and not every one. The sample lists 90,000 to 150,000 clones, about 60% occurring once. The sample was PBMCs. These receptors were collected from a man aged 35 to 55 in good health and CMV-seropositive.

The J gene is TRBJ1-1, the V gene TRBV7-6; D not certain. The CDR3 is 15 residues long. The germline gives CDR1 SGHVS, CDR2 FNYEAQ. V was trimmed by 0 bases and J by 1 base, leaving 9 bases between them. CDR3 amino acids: CASSLALGENTEAFF. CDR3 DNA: TGTGCCAGCAGCTTAGCTTTGGGCGAGAACACTGAAGCTTTCTTT. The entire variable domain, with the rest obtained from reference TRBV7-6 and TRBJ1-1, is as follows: GAGVSQSPRYKVTKRGQDVALRCDPISGHVSLYWYRQALGQGPEFLTYFNYEAQQDKSGLPNDRFSAERPEGSISTLTIQRTEQRDSAMYRCASSLALGENTEAFFGQGTRLTVV.

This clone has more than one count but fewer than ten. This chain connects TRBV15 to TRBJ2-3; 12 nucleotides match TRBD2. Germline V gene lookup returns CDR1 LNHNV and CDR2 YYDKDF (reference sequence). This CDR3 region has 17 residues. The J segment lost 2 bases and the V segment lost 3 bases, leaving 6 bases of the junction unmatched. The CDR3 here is CATSSPTSGRVTDTQYF. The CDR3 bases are TGTGCCACCAGCAGTCCGACTAGCGGGAGAGTCACAGATACGCAGTATTTT.

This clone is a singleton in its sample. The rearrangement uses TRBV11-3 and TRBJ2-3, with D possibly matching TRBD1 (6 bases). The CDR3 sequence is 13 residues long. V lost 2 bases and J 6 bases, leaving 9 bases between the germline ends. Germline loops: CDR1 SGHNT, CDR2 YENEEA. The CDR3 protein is CASSLQGLDTQYF. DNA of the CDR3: TGTGCCAGCAGCTTACAGGGGTTGGATACGCAGTATTTT.

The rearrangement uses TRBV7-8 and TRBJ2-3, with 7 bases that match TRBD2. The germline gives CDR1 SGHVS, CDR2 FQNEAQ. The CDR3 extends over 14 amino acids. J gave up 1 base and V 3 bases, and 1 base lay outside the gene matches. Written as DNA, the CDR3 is TGTGCCAGCAGCTTTCGGGGGGGCACAGATACGCAGTATTTT. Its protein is CASSFRGGTDTQYF.

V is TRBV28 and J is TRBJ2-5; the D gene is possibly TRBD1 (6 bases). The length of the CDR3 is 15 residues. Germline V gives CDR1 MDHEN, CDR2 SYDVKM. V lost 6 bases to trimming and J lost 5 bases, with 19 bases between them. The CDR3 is CASSPQGSKRETQYF. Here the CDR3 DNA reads TGTGCCAGCAGCCCCCAGGGGTCAAAGAGGGAGACCCAGTACTTC.

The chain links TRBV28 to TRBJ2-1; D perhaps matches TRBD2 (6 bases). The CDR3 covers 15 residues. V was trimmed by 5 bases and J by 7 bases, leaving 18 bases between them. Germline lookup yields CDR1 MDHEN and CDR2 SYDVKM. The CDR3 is CASSDRDLRGNEQFF. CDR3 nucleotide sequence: TGTGCCAGCAGTGACCGGGACTTACGAGGTAATGAGCAGTTCTTC.

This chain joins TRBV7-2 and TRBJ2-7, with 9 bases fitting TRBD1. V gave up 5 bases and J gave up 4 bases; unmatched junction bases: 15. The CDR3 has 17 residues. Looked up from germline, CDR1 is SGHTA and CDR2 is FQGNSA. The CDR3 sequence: CASSRPPEGQGQYEQYF. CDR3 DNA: TGTGCCAGCAGCCGCCCCCCTGAGGGACAGGGTCAATACGAGCAGTACTTC.

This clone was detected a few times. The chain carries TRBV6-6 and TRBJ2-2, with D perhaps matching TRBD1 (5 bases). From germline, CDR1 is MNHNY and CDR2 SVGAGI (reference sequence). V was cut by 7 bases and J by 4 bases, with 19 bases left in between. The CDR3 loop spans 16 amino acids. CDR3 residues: CASNLRVGVSTGELFF. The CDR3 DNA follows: TGTGCCAGCAATCTAAGGGTAGGGGTTAGCACCGGGGAGCTGTTTTTT.

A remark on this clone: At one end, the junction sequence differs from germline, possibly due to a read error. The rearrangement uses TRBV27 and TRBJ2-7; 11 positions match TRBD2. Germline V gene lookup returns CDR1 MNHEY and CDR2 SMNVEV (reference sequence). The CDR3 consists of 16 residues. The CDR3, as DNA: TGTGCCAGCAGTCACCTAGGGACTAGCGGCTCCTACGAGCAGTACTTT. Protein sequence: CASSHLGTSGSYEQYF.

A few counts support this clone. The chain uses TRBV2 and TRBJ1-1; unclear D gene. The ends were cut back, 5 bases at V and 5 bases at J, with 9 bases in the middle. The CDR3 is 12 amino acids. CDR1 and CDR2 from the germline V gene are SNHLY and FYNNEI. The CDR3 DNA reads TGTGCCAGCAGTCTTATAGCGACTGAAGCTTTCTTT. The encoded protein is CASSLIATEAFF.

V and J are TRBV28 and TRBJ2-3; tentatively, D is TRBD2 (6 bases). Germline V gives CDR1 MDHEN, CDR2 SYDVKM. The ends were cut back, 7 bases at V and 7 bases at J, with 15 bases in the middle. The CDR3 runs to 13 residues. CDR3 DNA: TGTGCCAGCATGGTTGCGGGGTGGAATACGCAGTATTTT. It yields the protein CASMVAGWNTQYF.

The CDR3 is CASSPGQREINEQFF. Here the CDR3 DNA reads TGTGCCAGCAGCCCGGGGCAGCGGGAGATCAATGAGCAGTTCTTC. The chain is built from TRBV21-1 and TRBJ2-1; the D call of TRBD2 is as the table states it, not checked on the DNA. TRBV21-1 is a known pseudogene. This CDR3 is built from 15 residues.

The CDR3 coding sequence is TGTGCCAGCAGCTTTCCACGGGTCTCTGGAAACACCATATATTTT. Translation: CASSFPRVSGNTIYF. The chain joins TRBV7-9 to TRBJ1-3; the D is unclear. Germline CDR1 is SEHNR and CDR2 is FQNEAQ (reference sequence). V lost 3 bases to trimming and J lost 0 bases, with 9 bases between them. The CDR3 totals 15 residues.

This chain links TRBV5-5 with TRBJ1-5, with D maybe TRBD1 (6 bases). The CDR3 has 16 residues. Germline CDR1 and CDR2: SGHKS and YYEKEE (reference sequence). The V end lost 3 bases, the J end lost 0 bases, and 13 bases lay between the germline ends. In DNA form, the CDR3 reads TGTGCCAGCAGCTCGTCCCGGGACAATAGCAATCAGCCCCAGCATTTT. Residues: CASSSSRDNSNQPQHF.

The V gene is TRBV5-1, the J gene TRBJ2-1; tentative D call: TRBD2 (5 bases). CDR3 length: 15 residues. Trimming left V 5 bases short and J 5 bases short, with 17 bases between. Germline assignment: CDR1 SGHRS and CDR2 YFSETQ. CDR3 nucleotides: TGCGCCAGCAGGGCGAGGGCCGGCAAAAACAATGAGCAGTTCTTC. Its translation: CASRARAGKNNEQFF.

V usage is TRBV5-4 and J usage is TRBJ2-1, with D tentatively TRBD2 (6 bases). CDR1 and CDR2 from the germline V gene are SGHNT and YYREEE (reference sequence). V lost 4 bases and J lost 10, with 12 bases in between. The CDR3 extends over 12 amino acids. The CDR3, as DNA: TGTGCCAGCAGCCCACGGACTAACGAGCAGTTCTTC. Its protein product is CASSPRTNEQFF.

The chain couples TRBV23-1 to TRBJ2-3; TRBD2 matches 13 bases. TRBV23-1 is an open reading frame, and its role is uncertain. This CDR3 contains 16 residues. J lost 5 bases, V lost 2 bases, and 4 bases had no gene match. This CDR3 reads CASSQGLAGVVDTQYF. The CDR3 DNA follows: TGCGCCAGCAGTCAAGGACTAGCGGGAGTTGTAGATACGCAGTATTTT.

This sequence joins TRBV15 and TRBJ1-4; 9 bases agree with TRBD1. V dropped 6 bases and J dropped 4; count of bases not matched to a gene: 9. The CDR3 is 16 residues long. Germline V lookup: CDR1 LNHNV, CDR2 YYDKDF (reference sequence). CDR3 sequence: CATSLYRGQDNEKLFF. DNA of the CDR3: TGTGCCACCAGTTTGTACAGGGGGCAGGATAATGAAAAACTGTTTTTT.

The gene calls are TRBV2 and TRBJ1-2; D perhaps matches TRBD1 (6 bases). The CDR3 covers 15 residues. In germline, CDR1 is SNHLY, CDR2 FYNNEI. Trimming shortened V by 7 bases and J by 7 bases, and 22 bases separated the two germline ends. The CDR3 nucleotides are TGTGCCAGCAACAGGGAACCCACTATCTTGGGTGGCTACACCTTC. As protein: CASNREPTILGGYTF. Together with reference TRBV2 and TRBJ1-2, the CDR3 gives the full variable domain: EPEVTQTPSHQVTQMGQEVILRCVPISNHLYFYWYRQILGQKVEFLVSFYNNEISEKSEIFDDQFSVERPDGSNFTLKIRSTKLEDSAMYFCASNREPTILGGYTFGSGTRLTVV.

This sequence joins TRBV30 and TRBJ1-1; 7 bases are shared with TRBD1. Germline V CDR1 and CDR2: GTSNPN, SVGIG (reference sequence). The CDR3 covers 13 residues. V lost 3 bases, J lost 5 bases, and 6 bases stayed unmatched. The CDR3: CAWSVQTGTEAFF. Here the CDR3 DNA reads TGTGCCTGGAGCGTCCAGACAGGGACTGAAGCTTTCTTT.

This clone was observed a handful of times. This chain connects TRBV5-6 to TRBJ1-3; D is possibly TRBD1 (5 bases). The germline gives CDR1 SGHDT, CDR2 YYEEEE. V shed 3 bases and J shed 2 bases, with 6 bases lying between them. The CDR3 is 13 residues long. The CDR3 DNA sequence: TGTGCCAGCAGCTCAGGGCCTGGAAACACCATATATTTT. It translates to CASSSGPGNTIYF.

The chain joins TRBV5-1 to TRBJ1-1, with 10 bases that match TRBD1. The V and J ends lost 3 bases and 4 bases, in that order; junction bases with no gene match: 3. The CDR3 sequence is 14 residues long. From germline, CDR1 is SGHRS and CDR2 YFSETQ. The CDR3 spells CASSWTGGVTEAFF. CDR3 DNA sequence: TGCGCCAGCAGCTGGACAGGGGGAGTCACTGAAGCTTTCTTT.

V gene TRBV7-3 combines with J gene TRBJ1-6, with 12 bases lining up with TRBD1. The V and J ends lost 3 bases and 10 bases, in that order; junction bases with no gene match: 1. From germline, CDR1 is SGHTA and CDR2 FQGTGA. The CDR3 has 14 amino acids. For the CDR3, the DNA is TGTGCCAGCAGCTTTGGGACAGGGGGCTCACCCCTCCACTTT. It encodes CASSFGTGGSPLHF.

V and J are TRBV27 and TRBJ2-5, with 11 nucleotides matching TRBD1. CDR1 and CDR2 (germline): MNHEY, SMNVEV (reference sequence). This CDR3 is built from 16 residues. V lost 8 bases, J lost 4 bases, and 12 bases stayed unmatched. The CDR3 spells CASYPGQGVRTETQYF. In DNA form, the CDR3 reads TGTGCCAGCTATCCGGGACAGGGGGTTCGTACAGAGACCCAGTACTTC.

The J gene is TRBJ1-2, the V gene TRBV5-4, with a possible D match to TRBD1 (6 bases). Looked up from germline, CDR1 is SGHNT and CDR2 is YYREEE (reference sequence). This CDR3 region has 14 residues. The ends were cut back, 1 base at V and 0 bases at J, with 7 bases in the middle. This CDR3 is CASSLRTANYGYTF. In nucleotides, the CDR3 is TGTGCCAGCAGCTTGCGGACAGCTAACTATGGCTACACCTTC.

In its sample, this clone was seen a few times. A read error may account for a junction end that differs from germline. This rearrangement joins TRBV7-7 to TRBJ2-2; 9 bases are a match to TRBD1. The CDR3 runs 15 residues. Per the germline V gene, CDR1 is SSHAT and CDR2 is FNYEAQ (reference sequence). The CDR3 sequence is CASSPDRGNTGELFF. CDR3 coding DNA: TGTGCTAGCAGTCCGGACAGGGGGAACACCGGGGAGCTGTTTTTT.

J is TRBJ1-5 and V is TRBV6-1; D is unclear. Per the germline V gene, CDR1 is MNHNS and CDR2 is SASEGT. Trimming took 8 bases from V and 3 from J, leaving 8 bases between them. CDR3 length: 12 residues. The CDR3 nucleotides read TGTGCCAGCTCAGTTCACAATCAGCCCCAGCATTTT. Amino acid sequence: CASSVHNQPQHF.

CDR3 sequence: CASSPTSGGTYEQYF. CDR3 DNA: TGTGCCAGCAGTCCAACCTCAGGGGGGACCTACGAGCAGTACTTC. The chain recombines TRBV28 with TRBJ2-7, with D possibly TRBD1 on 7 matching bases. The CDR3 runs 15 residues. CDR1 MDHEN and CDR2 SYDVKM come from the germline V gene. Trimming took 5 bases from V and 2 from J, leaving 16 bases between them.

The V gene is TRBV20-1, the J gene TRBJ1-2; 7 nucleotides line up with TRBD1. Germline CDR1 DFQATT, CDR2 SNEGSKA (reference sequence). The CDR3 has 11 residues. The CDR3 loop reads CRATGNYGYTF. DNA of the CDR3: TGCAGGGCGACAGGGAACTATGGCTACACCTTC.

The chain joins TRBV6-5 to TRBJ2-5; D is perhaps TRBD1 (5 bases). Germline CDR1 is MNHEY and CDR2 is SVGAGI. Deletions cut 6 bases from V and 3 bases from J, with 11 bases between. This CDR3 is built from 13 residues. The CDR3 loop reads CASRRQTKETQYF. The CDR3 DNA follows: TGTGCCAGCAGGCGACAGACCAAAGAGACCCAGTACTTC.